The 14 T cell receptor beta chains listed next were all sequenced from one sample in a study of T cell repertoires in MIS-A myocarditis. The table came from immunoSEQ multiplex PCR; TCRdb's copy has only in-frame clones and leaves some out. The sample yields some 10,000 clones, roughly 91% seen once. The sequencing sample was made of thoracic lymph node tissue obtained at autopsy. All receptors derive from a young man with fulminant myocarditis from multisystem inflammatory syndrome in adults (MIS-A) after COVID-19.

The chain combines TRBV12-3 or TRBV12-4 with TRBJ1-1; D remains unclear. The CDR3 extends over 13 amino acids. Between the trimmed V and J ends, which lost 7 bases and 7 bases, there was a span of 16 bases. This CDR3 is CASNSNAGLEAFF. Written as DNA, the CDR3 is TGTGCCAGCAATTCCAATGCAGGACTTGAAGCTTTCTTT.

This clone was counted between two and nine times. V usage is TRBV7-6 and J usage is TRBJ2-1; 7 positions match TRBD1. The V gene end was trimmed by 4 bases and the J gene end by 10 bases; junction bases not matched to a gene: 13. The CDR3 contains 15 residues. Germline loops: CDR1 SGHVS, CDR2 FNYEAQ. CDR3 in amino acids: CASSSAGTVGAEQFF. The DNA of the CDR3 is TGTGCCAGCAGCTCAGCCGGGACAGTCGGTGCCGAGCAGTTCTTC.

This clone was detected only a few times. CDR3 sequence: CASRTTTGTEAFF. CDR3 sequence (DNA): TGTGCCAGCAGGACAACCACAGGGACTGAAGCTTTCTTT. The rearrangement joins TRBV6-6 to TRBJ1-1; D may be TRBD1 (6 bases). Trimming left V 6 bases short and J 5 bases short, with 13 bases between. This CDR3 is 13 amino acids long. Germline V lookup: CDR1 MNHNY, CDR2 SVGAGI (reference sequence).

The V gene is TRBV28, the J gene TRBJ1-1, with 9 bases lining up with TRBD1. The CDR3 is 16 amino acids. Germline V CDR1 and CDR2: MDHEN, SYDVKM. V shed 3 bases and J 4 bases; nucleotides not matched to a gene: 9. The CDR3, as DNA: TGTGCCAGCAGTTTTATCGGTGGGACAGGGCCCACTGAAGCTTTCTTT. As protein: CASSFIGGTGPTEAFF.

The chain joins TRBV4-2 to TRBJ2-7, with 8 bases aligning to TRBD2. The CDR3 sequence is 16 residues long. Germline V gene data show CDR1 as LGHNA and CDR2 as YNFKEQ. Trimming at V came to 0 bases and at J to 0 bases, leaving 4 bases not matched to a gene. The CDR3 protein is CASSQDVAGSSYEQYF. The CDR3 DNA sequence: TGTGCCAGCAGCCAAGACGTAGCGGGGAGCTCCTACGAGCAGTACTTC.

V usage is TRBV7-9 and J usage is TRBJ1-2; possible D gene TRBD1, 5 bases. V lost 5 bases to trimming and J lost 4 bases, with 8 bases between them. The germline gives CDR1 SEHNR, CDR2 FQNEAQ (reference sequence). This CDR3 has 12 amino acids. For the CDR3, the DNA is TGTGCCAGCAGCCCGGACACCTATGGCTACACCTTC. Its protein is CASSPDTYGYTF.

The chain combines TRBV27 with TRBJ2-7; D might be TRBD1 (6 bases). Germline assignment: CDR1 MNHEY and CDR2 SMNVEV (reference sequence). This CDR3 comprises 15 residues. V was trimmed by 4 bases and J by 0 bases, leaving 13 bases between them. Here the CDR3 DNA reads TGTGCCAGCAGTTACCGGGACACGAACTCCTACGAGCAGTACTTC. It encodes CASSYRDTNSYEQYF.

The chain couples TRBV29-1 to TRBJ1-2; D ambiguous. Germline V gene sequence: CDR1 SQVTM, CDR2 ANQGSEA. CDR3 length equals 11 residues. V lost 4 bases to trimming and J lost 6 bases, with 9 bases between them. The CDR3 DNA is TGCAGCGTTGGGACGCGGAATGGCTACACCTTC. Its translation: CSVGTRNGYTF.

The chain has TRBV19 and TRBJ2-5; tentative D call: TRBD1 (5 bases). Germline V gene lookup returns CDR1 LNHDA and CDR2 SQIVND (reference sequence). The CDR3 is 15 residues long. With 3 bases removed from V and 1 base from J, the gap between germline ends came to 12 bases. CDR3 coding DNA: TGTGCCAGTAGTATTGGACACCGCGCCCAAGAGACCCAGTACTTC. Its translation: CASSIGHRAQETQYF.

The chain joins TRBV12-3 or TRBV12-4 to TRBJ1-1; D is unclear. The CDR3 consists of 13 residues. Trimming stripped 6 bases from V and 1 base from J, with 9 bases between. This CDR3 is CASSPGPNTEAFF. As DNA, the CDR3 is TGTGCCAGCAGCCCCGGACCGAACACTGAAGCTTTCTTT.

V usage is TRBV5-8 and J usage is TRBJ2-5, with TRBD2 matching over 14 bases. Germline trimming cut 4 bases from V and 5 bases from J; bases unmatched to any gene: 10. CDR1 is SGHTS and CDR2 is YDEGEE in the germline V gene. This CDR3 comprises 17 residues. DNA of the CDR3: TGTGCCAGCAGCCTGGGACTAGCGGGAGATTTTGGGGAGACCCAGTACTTC. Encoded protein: CASSLGLAGDFGETQYF.

CDR3 in DNA: TGTGCCAGTAGTATAGATTCTGGGACAGGGGATGGCTACACCTTC. Its protein product is CASSIDSGTGDGYTF. V and J are TRBV19 and TRBJ1-2, with 10 bases that match TRBD1. The germline V gene has CDR1 LNHDA and CDR2 SQIVND (reference sequence). CDR3 length: 15 residues. After removal of 0 bases from V and 6 bases from J, the junction contained 4 bases not matched to a gene. Full variable domain (missing parts from reference TRBV19 and TRBJ1-2): DGGITQSPKYLFRKEGQNVTLSCEQNLNHDAMYWYRQDPGQGLRLIYYSQIVNDFQKGDIAEGYSVSREKKESFPLTVTSAQKNPTAFYLCASSIDSGTGDGYTFGSGTRLTVV.

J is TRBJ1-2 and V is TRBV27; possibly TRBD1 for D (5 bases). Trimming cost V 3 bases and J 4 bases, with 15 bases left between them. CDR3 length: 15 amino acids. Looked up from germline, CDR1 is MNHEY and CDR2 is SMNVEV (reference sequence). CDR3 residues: CASSFKDAGGYGYTF. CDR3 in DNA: TGTGCCAGCAGTTTTAAAGACGCCGGGGGCTATGGCTACACCTTC.

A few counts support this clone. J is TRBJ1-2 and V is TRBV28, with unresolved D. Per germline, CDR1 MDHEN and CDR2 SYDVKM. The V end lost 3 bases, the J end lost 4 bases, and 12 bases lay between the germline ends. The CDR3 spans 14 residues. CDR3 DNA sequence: TGTGCCAGCAGTTTGGGTAGAGAATTCTATGGCTACACCTTC. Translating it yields CASSLGREFYGYTF.